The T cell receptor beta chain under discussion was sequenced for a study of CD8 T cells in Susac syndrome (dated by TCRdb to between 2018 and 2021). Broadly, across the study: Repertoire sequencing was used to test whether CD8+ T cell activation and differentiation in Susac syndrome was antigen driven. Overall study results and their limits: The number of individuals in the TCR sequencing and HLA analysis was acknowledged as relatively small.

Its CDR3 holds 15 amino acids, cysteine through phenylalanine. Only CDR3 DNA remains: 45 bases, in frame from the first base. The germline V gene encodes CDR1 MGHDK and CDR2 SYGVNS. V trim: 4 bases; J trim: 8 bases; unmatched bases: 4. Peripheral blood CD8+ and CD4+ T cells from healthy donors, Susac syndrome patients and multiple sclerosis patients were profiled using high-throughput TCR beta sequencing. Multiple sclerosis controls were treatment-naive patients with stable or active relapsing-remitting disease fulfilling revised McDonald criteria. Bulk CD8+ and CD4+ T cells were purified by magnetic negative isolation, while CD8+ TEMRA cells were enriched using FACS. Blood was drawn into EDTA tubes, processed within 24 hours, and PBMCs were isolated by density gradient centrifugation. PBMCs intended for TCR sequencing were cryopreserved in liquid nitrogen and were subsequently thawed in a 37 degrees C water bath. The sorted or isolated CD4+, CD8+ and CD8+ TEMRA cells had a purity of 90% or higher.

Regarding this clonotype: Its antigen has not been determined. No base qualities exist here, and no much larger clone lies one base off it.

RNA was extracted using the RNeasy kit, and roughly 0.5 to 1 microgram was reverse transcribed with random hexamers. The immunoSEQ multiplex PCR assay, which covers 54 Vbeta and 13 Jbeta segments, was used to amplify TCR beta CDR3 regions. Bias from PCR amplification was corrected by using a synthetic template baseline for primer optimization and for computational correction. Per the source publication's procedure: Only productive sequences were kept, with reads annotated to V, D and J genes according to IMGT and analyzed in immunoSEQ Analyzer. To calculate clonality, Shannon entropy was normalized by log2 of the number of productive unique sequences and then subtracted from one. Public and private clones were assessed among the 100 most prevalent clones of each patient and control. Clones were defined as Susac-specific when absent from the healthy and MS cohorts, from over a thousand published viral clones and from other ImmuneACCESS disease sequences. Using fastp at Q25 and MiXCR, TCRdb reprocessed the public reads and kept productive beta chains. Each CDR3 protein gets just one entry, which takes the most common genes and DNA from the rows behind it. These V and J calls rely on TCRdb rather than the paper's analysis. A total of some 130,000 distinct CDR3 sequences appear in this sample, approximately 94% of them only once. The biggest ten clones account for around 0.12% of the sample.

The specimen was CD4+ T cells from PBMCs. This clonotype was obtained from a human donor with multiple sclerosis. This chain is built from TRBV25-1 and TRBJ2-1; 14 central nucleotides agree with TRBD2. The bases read TGTGCCAGCAGTGGGGGGACTAGCGGGAGATATGAGCAGTTCTTC. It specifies CASSGGTSGRYEQFF.